What follows are 26 T cell receptor beta chains derived from one specimen sequenced in a study of regulatory T cells in long-lasting Graves disease. Libraries of TCR beta came from iRepertoire HTBI primers plus Arm-PCR of CDR3 regions. TCRdb redid the calling of the multiplex PCR reads with MiXCR, one entry per CDR3 protein. The sample has hundreds of thousands of distinct CDR3 sequences, 15% seen once. Described time point: newly diagnosed GD, antithyroid drugs for less than 3 months. PBMCs provided the RNA from which the TCR library was made. This sample was shared with a second study, whose subject was T cells in Graves' hyperthyroidism and ophthalmopathy.

Here the sequenced sample was peripheral blood mononuclear cells (PBMCs), taken at new diagnosis, from a patient treated with antithyroid drugs. The receptor set was obtained from a woman aged 40 to 50 with Graves disease.

This clonotype has only a few counts. Relative to the germline gene, one junction end is altered; a read error may explain this. The chain recombines TRBV5-1 with TRBJ2-3; weak D call: TRBD2 (5 bases). This CDR3 contains 16 residues. Germline CDR1 and CDR2: SGHRS and YFSETQ. This CDR3 reads CASSPRGSQITDTQYF. The CDR3 DNA reads as TGTGCCAGCAGCCCTCGGGGTAGCCAGATAACAGATACGCAGTATTTT.

This clonotype showed up many times. This chain uses TRBV28 with TRBJ2-7; D possibly corresponds to TRBD2 (5 bases). CDR3 length: 13 residues. V lost 3 bases to trimming and J lost 7 bases, with 13 bases between them. Germline V gives CDR1 MDHEN, CDR2 SYDVKM. The CDR3 DNA reads TGTGCCAGCAGTTTCTTTGGCCGAGGGGAGCAGTACTTC. Amino acid sequence: CASSFFGRGEQYF.

The rearrangement uses TRBV5-1 and TRBJ1-3; D gene unclear. The CDR3 length is 14 residues. CDR1 and CDR2 (germline): SGHRS, YFSETQ. V lost 4 bases, J lost 0 bases, and 8 bases lay in between. The CDR3 is CASSAMSSGNTIYF. The CDR3 DNA is TGCGCCAGCAGCGCGATGAGCTCTGGAAACACCATATATTTT.

The table lists this clonotype with many counts. Possible read error: a much larger clone is one base away. In nucleotides, the CDR3 is TGTGCCAGCACCCCGGGACAGGGGGCCTACGAGCAGTACTTC. It yields the protein CASTPGQGAYEQYF. The rearrangement links TRBV6-1 to TRBJ2-7; 11 bases align to TRBD1. The V segment lost 7 bases and the J segment 2 bases; nucleotides outside the gene matches: 4. The germline CDR1 and CDR2 sequences are MNHNS and SASEGT. The CDR3 is 14 residues long.

The chain couples TRBV10-3 to TRBJ1-1; 9 bases agree with TRBD1. Per germline, CDR1 ENHRY and CDR2 SYGVKD. This CDR3 is 14 amino acids long. The ends lost 6 bases at V and 5 bases at J; junction bases unmatched: 7. The CDR3 nucleotides are TGTGCCATCAGGTCACAGGGGGCCGGGACTGAAGCTTTCTTT. Translated, it gives CAIRSQGAGTEAFF.

The CDR3 here is CSASSSGRVGYNEQFF. DNA of the CDR3: TGCAGTGCTAGTTCTAGCGGGAGAGTTGGGTACAATGAGCAGTTCTTC. The chain employs TRBV20-1 and TRBJ2-1, with 10 bases fitting TRBD2. Unmatched junction bases numbered 9, after V lost 3 bases and J lost 4 bases. The CDR3 spans 16 residues. Germline assignment: CDR1 DFQATT and CDR2 SNEGSKA (reference sequence).

The chain employs TRBV4-3 and TRBJ1-5, with D tentatively TRBD1 (5 bases). Germline-derived CDR1 and CDR2 are LGHNA and YSLEER. Trimming cost V 2 bases and J 4 bases, with 9 bases left between them. The CDR3 contains 14 residues. DNA for the CDR3: TGCGCCAGCAGCCAAAGGGGAAAGAATCAGCCCCAGCATTTT. Amino acid sequence: CASSQRGKNQPQHF.

This clonotype was seen ten or more times. V usage is TRBV11-2 and J usage is TRBJ2-1; D might be TRBD2 (6 bases). The germline CDR1 and CDR2 sequences are SGHAT and FQNNGV. This CDR3 has 16 amino acids. Trimming pared 5 bases from V and 0 bases from J, leaving 14 bases between. The DNA of the CDR3 is TGTGCCAGCAGCCCTATTAGCGGCCCCTCCTACAATGAGCAGTTCTTC. This sequence encodes CASSPISGPSYNEQFF.

In this sample, this clonotype turned up many times. The chain couples TRBV5-1 to TRBJ2-3, with D perhaps matching TRBD1 (5 bases). Germline CDR1 and CDR2: SGHRS and YFSETQ. V shed 5 bases and J shed 4 bases, with 14 bases lying between them. The CDR3 extends over 14 amino acids. The CDR3 nucleotides are TGCGCCAGCAGTGGGGCAGGTGGGTCAGATACGCAGTATTTT. Amino acid sequence: CASSGAGGSDTQYF.

In this sample, this clonotype turned up a few times. This chain links TRBV20-1 with TRBJ2-3, with D possibly matching TRBD2 (5 bases). With 6 bases removed from V and 0 bases from J, the gap between germline ends came to 10 bases. This CDR3 has 13 residues. Germline V CDR1 and CDR2: DFQATT, SNEGSKA (reference sequence). The CDR3: CSADYLSTDTQYF. In DNA, the CDR3 is TGCAGTGCCGACTACCTTAGCACAGATACGCAGTATTTT.

In the case of this clonotype: The germline gene is not matched at one end of the junction; a read error may be the cause. V is TRBV7-9 and J is TRBJ2-7, with D perhaps matching TRBD1 or TRBD2 (6 bases each). CDR1 SEHNR and CDR2 FQNEAQ come from the germline V gene (reference sequence). The CDR3 extends over 14 amino acids. CDR3 amino acids: CAGSLGGSSYEQYF. CDR3 bases: TGTGCCGGCAGCTTAGGGGGGAGCTCCTACGAGCAGTACTTC.

This clonotype was counted many times. J is TRBJ2-2 and V is TRBV12-3 or TRBV12-4; 7 bases agree with TRBD1. This CDR3 is built from 16 residues. V was clipped by 6 bases and J by 4 bases; unmatched bases: 11. The CDR3 nucleotides are TGTGCCAGCAGCCCCATAACGACAGGGTTCACCGGGGAGCTGTTTTTT. This gives the protein CASSPITTGFTGELFF.

This clonotype came up a few times. The chain employs TRBV10-2 and TRBJ2-2; no clear D gene. Germline CDR1 is WSHSY and CDR2 is SAAADI. The CDR3 length is 15 residues. The V end lost 7 bases, the J end lost 1 base, and 13 bases lay between the germline ends. CDR3 amino acids: CASNGAHLNTGELFF. The DNA of the CDR3 is TGCGCCAGCAATGGTGCCCACCTGAACACCGGGGAGCTGTTTTTT.

This clonotype was recorded many times. This CDR3 is CASSSQGRDTQYF. CDR3 nucleotide sequence: TGTGCCAGCAGTTCACAGGGGAGGGATACGCAGTATTTT. This rearrangement joins TRBV12-3 or TRBV12-4 to TRBJ2-3; D may be TRBD1 (7 bases). The CDR3 extends over 13 amino acids. The V and J ends lost 4 bases and 6 bases respectively, with 11 bases between them.

This clonotype was counted at least ten times. This chain uses TRBV19 with TRBJ2-5; tentatively, D is TRBD2 (6 bases). Germline V gene lookup returns CDR1 LNHDA and CDR2 SQIVND (reference sequence). This CDR3 comprises 15 residues. DNA for the CDR3: TGTGCTACCCGCGCGGGGCGGAACAGACAAGAGACCCAGTACTTC. Translation gives CATRAGRNRQETQYF.

There are a few counts of this clonotype. The V gene is TRBV28, the J gene TRBJ1-2; D gene uncertain. Germline V lookup: CDR1 MDHEN, CDR2 SYDVKM. V lost 2 bases to trimming and J lost 8 bases, with 9 bases between them. This CDR3 comprises 12 residues. CDR3 residues: CASSLRWGGYTF. The CDR3 DNA follows: TGTGCCAGCAGTTTAAGGTGGGGAGGCTACACCTTC.

J is TRBJ1-2 and V is TRBV20-1; 10 bases agree with TRBD1. The germline V gene encodes CDR1 DFQATT and CDR2 SNEGSKA (reference sequence). The CDR3 totals 15 residues. Trimming took 4 bases from V and 7 from J; bases not matched to a gene: 12. CDR3 protein: CSAILSDRGGVGYTF. The CDR3 nucleotides are TGCAGTGCTATCCTCTCGGACAGGGGGGGTGTTGGCTACACCTTC.

This clonotype has a single count. The chain couples TRBV10-3 to TRBJ2-5, with 13 bases fitting TRBD2. Germline trimming cut 7 bases from V and 14 bases from J; bases unmatched to any gene: 28. The V gene's germline CDR1 is ENHRY and CDR2 SYGVKD. The CDR3 totals 19 residues. The CDR3 loop reads CAITRGLAGDLANTGGHYF. In nucleotides, the CDR3 is TGTGCCATCACCCGAGGACTAGCGGGAGATCTTGCGAACACCGGGGGGCACTACTTC.

Ten or more counts support this clonotype. The chain employs TRBV27 and TRBJ2-3; unclear D gene. Germline V gene data show CDR1 as MNHEY and CDR2 as SMNVEV (reference sequence). V lost 6 bases and J lost 2, with 12 bases in between. CDR3 length equals 14 residues. CDR3 protein: CASSQPPDTDTQYF. CDR3 bases: TGTGCCAGCAGCCAACCCCCCGACACAGATACGCAGTATTTT.

This clonotype has a count of ten or more. This chain joins TRBV12-3 or TRBV12-4 and TRBJ2-3, with 7 bases identical to TRBD2. The CDR3 consists of 15 residues. Trimming removed 1 base from V and 5 bases from J; junction bases left unmatched: 6. In nucleotides, the CDR3 is TGTGCCAGCAGTTTAGGTCCAGCGGGAATAGATACGCAGTATTTT. Its protein product is CASSLGPAGIDTQYF.

This clonotype showed up many times. The chain is built from TRBV5-6 and TRBJ2-3; D might be TRBD2 (5 bases). Germline V gene lookup returns CDR1 SGHDT and CDR2 YYEEEE. The CDR3 sequence is 13 residues long. Trimming cost V 5 bases and J 12 bases, with 19 bases left between them. The CDR3 DNA is TGTGCCAGCAGGATCATTTCGGGATCACGTCAGTATTTT. Its protein product is CASRIISGSRQYF.

The CDR3 DNA reads as TGTGCCAGCAGCTTAGTAAAAGCAGATACGCAGTATTTT. It is translated as CASSLVKADTQYF. V gene TRBV7-2 combines with J gene TRBJ2-3; D is ambiguous. Trimming took off 1 base at V and 4 bases at J, with 6 bases between the two ends. The V gene's germline CDR1 is SGHTA and CDR2 FQGNSA. The CDR3 totals 13 residues.

This clonotype came up a few times. This chain joins TRBV7-9 and TRBJ2-7; TRBD1 might be the D (6 bases). The germline V and J ends were trimmed by 7 bases and 5 bases, with 9 bases remaining between them. This CDR3 contains 11 residues. CDR1 and CDR2 (germline): SEHNR, FQNEAQ (reference sequence). The CDR3 DNA follows: TGTGCCAGCACCCAGGGGCACGAGCAGTACTTC. Translated, it gives CASTQGHEQYF.

This clonotype was observed at least ten times. The chain links TRBV2 to TRBJ2-7, with TRBD1 matching over 10 bases. The V gene end was trimmed by 8 bases and the J gene end by 3 bases; junction bases not matched to a gene: 13. This CDR3 is built from 16 residues. CDR1 and CDR2 from the germline V gene are SNHLY and FYNNEI. For the CDR3, the DNA is TGTGCCAGCCGCCGGGGGAGCCGGGACAGGGGCTACGAGCAGTACTTC. Translated: CASRRGSRDRGYEQYF.

This clonotype was counted ten times or more. V gene TRBV11-2 combines with J gene TRBJ1-2; D is possibly TRBD1 (5 bases). The germline CDR1 and CDR2 sequences are SGHAT and FQNNGV. The CDR3 extends over 12 amino acids. Trimming removed 5 bases at V and 5 bases at J, with 9 bases between. CDR3 in DNA: TGTGCCAGCAGCCGGGGGGGATATGGCTACACCTTC. Its protein product is CASSRGGYGYTF.

This clonotype was observed once. The final CDR3 position lacks the conserved phenylalanine or tryptophan, pointing to a likely read error. The chain combines TRBV18 with TRBJ2-7; D gene uncertain. The germline V and J ends were trimmed by 2 bases and 0 bases, with 8 bases remaining between them. Germline V gene sequence: CDR1 KGHSH, CDR2 LQKENI. This CDR3 has 14 amino acids. In nucleotides, the CDR3 is TGTGCCAGCTCACCAGGCTCTAGCTCCTACGAGCAGTACTTG. Translation gives CASSPGSSSYEQYL.